This passage covers 30 T cell receptor beta chains from one sample sequenced in a study of cytomegalovirus exposure and HLA in healthy donors. Libraries were prepared by immunoSEQ multiplex PCR; TCRdb keeps only in-frame clonotypes and omits some of them. This table has 150,000 or so clones, about 90% appearing once. The sample comprised PBMCs. These receptors were taken from a woman aged 25 to 45 in good health and CMV-seropositive.

CDR3 DNA sequence: TGCGCCAGCAGTTGGAACTCAGGGGGATACGAGCAGTACTTC. Its protein product is CASSWNSGGYEQYF. The chain is built from TRBV5-1 and TRBJ2-7, with 7 bases aligning to TRBD1. Germline CDR1 SGHRS, CDR2 YFSETQ. With V trimmed by 5 bases and J by 4 bases, 9 bases remained unmatched. The CDR3 runs 14 residues. The variable domain in full, completed from reference TRBV5-1 and TRBJ2-7, reads KAGVTQTPRYLIKTRGQQVTLSCSPISGHRSVSWYQQTPGQGLQFLFEYFSETQRNKGNFPGRFSGRQFSNSRSEMNVSTLELGDSALYLCASSWNSGGYEQYFGPGTRLTVT.

The V call is TRBV5-8, the J call TRBJ1-5; no reliable D call. V gave up 2 bases and J gave up 0 bases, with 9 bases separating them. Germline V gives CDR1 SGHTS, CDR2 YDEGEE. The CDR3 length is 15 residues. Here the CDR3 DNA reads TGTGCCAGCAGCTTCCGGGGTTATAGCAATCAGCCCCAGCATTTT. Translating it yields CASSFRGYSNQPQHF. Full variable domain (outside the CDR3, taken from reference TRBV5-8 and TRBJ1-5): EAGVTQSPTHLIKTRGQQATLRCSPISGHTSVYWYQQALGLGLQFLLWYDEGEERNRGNFPPRFSGRQFPNYSSELNVNALELEDSALYLCASSFRGYSNQPQHFGDGTRLSIL.

This clone was recorded once. This rearrangement joins TRBV4-1 to TRBJ2-3, with a tentative D call TRBD2 (6 bases). V lost 1 base, J lost 2 bases, and 13 bases lay in between. The germline V gene has CDR1 MGHRA and CDR2 YSYEKL. This CDR3 is built from 16 residues. The CDR3 here is CASSQVGAGYTDTQYF. CDR3 bases: TGCGCCAGCAGCCAAGTCGGAGCGGGCTACACAGATACGCAGTATTTT.

This clone was seen just once. The V gene is TRBV28, the J gene TRBJ2-1; 7 bases are a match to TRBD1. Losses at the gene ends were 6 bases for V and 8 bases for J; bases not matched to a gene: 4. Germline loops: CDR1 MDHEN, CDR2 SYDVKM. This CDR3 comprises 12 residues. CDR3 in amino acids: CASRRTGDEQFF. The CDR3 bases are TGTGCCAGCAGACGGACAGGCGATGAGCAGTTCTTC.

The J gene is TRBJ1-2, the V gene TRBV18; weak D call: TRBD1 (6 bases). The CDR3 totals 15 residues. Germline V lookup: CDR1 KGHSH, CDR2 LQKENI. V shed 4 bases and J shed 1 base, with 13 bases lying between them. The CDR3 DNA reads TGTGCCAGCTCACAAGCGTACAGGGATAACTATGGCTACACCTTC. Its translation: CASSQAYRDNYGYTF.

This sequence joins TRBV5-1 and TRBJ2-6, with TRBD1 identical over 9 bases. This CDR3 region has 16 residues. Looked up from germline, CDR1 is SGHRS and CDR2 is YFSETQ. J lost 3 bases, V lost 2 bases, and 3 bases had no gene match. CDR3 in DNA: TGCGCCAGCAGCTTTGACAGGGGGTTTGGGGCCAACGTCCTGACTTTC. Translation: CASSFDRGFGANVLTF.

The rearrangement joins TRBV2 to TRBJ2-5, with TRBD2 matching over 7 bases. The V and J ends lost 6 bases and 2 bases, in that order; junction bases with no gene match: 6. CDR1 is SNHLY and CDR2 is FYNNEI in the germline V gene. The CDR3 is made up of 14 amino acids. The DNA of the CDR3 is TGTGCCAGCAGAGAAAGTAGCGGGCAAGAGACCCAGTACTTC. Amino acids: CASRESSGQETQYF.

The chain recombines TRBV6-5 with TRBJ2-1; TRBD1 aligns across 7 bases. The CDR3 covers 14 residues. Germline V gene data show CDR1 as MNHEY and CDR2 as SVGAGI. The V segment lost 7 bases and the J segment 9 bases; nucleotides outside the gene matches: 12. The DNA of the CDR3 is TGTGCCAGCACCTCCACAGGGGAACATCCTGAGCAGTTCTTC. It yields the protein CASTSTGEHPEQFF.

The chain is built from TRBV10-3 and TRBJ1-2; TRBD1 aligns across 7 bases. The V segment lost 2 bases and the J segment 3 bases; nucleotides outside the gene matches: 6. The CDR3 spans 15 residues. Per germline, CDR1 ENHRY and CDR2 SYGVKD. CDR3 coding DNA: TGTGCCATCAGTGAGGGTATTACAGGGGACTATGGCTACACCTTC. Its translation is CAISEGITGDYGYTF.

This sequence joins TRBV4-1 and TRBJ1-1, with TRBD1 matching over 10 bases. With V trimmed by 3 bases and J by 5 bases, 6 bases remained unmatched. Per the germline V gene, CDR1 is MGHRA and CDR2 is YSYEKL. The CDR3 runs to 15 residues. The chain's CDR3 is CASSHPTGGMTEAFF. The DNA for the CDR3 is TGCGCCAGCAGCCACCCGACAGGGGGCATGACTGAAGCTTTCTTT.

The sample holds many counts of this clone. The V call is TRBV18, the J call TRBJ1-5; D is perhaps TRBD1 (6 bases). Germline V gene sequence: CDR1 KGHSH, CDR2 LQKENI. The V and J ends lost 3 bases and 6 bases respectively, with 12 bases between them. CDR3 length: 14 amino acids. The CDR3 here is CASSPRGEGQPQHF. CDR3 sequence (DNA): TGTGCCAGCTCACCTAGGGGGGAGGGTCAGCCCCAGCATTTT.

The V gene is TRBV2, the J gene TRBJ2-1; 8 positions match TRBD2. The CDR3 length is 15 residues. The ends lost 1 base at V and 7 bases at J; junction bases unmatched: 6. From germline, CDR1 is SNHLY and CDR2 FYNNEI. The CDR3 reads CASSEEAGVGNEQFF. In nucleotides, the CDR3 is TGTGCCAGCAGTGAAGAAGCGGGAGTTGGTAATGAGCAGTTCTTC.

This clone was observed once. This rearrangement joins TRBV7-9 to TRBJ2-5, with 10 bases that match TRBD2. CDR1 SEHNR and CDR2 FQNEAQ come from the germline V gene (reference sequence). V was clipped by 3 bases and J by 1 base; unmatched bases: 5. The CDR3 totals 16 residues. The CDR3 is CASSFSSGGVQETQYF. The DNA of the CDR3 is TGTGCCAGCAGCTTCTCGAGCGGGGGGGTCCAAGAGACCCAGTACTTC.

The chain links TRBV4-1 to TRBJ2-7; D gene unclear. The CDR3 is 14 amino acids. The germline CDR1 and CDR2 sequences are MGHRA and YSYEKL. Trimming took off 1 base at V and 3 bases at J, with 10 bases between the two ends. The CDR3 bases are TGCGCCAGCAGCCAAGTGGGCAGTTACTACGAGCAGTACTTC. Amino acid sequence: CASSQVGSYYEQYF.

This chain connects TRBV28 to TRBJ2-3, with D perhaps matching TRBD2 (5 bases). Germline loops: CDR1 MDHEN, CDR2 SYDVKM. V was cut by 3 bases and J by 0 bases, with 7 bases left in between. The CDR3 runs 14 residues. This CDR3 is CASSFTGSTDTQYF. The CDR3 bases are TGTGCCAGCAGTTTCACGGGAAGCACAGATACGCAGTATTTT.

This chain uses TRBV5-1 with TRBJ2-5; possibly TRBD1 for D (6 bases). Germline lookup yields CDR1 SGHRS and CDR2 YFSETQ. This CDR3 region has 13 residues. The V end was cut by 0 bases, the J end by 5 bases, with 8 bases between. CDR3 coding DNA: TGCGCCAGCAGCTTGGTTCAGGGGGAGACCCAGTACTTC. Its protein is CASSLVQGETQYF.

The J gene is TRBJ2-3, the V gene TRBV5-1; 8 nucleotides match TRBD2. Germline-derived CDR1 and CDR2 are SGHRS and YFSETQ. Trimming took 4 bases from V and 3 from J; bases not matched to a gene: 10. The CDR3 length is 16 residues. In nucleotides, the CDR3 is TGCGCCAGCAGCCCCGTCGGGGTAGCGGGGACAGATACGCAGTATTTT. Encoded protein: CASSPVGVAGTDTQYF.

This chain joins TRBV5-1 and TRBJ2-7; 10 bases line up with TRBD1. CDR3 length: 15 residues. Germline V gives CDR1 SGHRS, CDR2 YFSETQ. Germline trimming cut 4 bases from V and 4 bases from J; bases unmatched to any gene: 8. The CDR3 spells CASSHGTGVGYEQYF. CDR3 sequence (DNA): TGCGCCAGCAGCCACGGGACAGGGGTAGGGTACGAGCAGTACTTC.

This clone has more than one count but fewer than ten. The chain has TRBV7-9 and TRBJ2-1, with 7 bases lining up with TRBD2. Germline V lookup: CDR1 SEHNR, CDR2 FQNEAQ (reference sequence). The CDR3 runs to 17 residues. Trimming removed 1 base from V and 6 bases from J; junction bases left unmatched: 12. CDR3 nucleotides: TGTGCCAGCAGCTTAGGGATGACTAGCAGCACTTCCAATGAGCAGTTCTTC. It specifies CASSLGMTSSTSNEQFF.

V is TRBV2 and J is TRBJ2-3; 8 bases map to TRBD1. The V segment lost 6 bases and the J segment 5 bases; nucleotides outside the gene matches: 1. CDR1 and CDR2 from the germline V gene are SNHLY and FYNNEI. This CDR3 has 12 amino acids. The CDR3 here is CASSRGQDTQYF. The CDR3 DNA reads as TGTGCCAGCAGCAGGGGGCAAGATACGCAGTATTTT.

The chain has TRBV7-2 and TRBJ2-7; 12 bases line up with TRBD2. In germline, CDR1 is SGHTA, CDR2 FQGNSA. This CDR3 is built from 15 residues. Trimming removed 5 bases from V and 1 base from J; junction bases left unmatched: 3. For the CDR3, the DNA is TGTGCCAGCAGCCTGACTAGCGGGGGATCCTACGAGCAGTACTTC. Translating gives CASSLTSGGSYEQYF.

This chain joins TRBV28 and TRBJ2-1, with 14 nucleotides matching TRBD2. With 6 bases clipped from V and 4 bases from J, the junction kept 2 bases outside the gene matches. Germline V gives CDR1 MDHEN, CDR2 SYDVKM. The CDR3 is 15 residues long. CDR3 sequence: CASRWTSGRYNEQFF. Here the CDR3 DNA reads TGTGCCAGCAGGTGGACTAGCGGGAGGTACAATGAGCAGTTCTTC.

With respect to this clone: It is likely a read error, because the conserved phenylalanine at the end of the CDR3 is missing. It is unclear where the CDR3 begins or ends on the DNA, so no DNA is shown, and the CDR3 is as TCRdb lists it. The CDR3 spells CASSQEWDRGPH. The chain uses TRBV14 and TRBJ1-5; the table's D call, TRBD1, has no DNA check behind it. The CDR3 region is 12 residues in length, termini included. From germline, CDR1 is SGHDN and CDR2 FVKESK.

The chain uses TRBV5-1 and TRBJ2-1, with D perhaps TRBD2 (6 bases). V was trimmed by 4 bases and J by 0 bases, leaving 11 bases between them. Per the germline V gene, CDR1 is SGHRS and CDR2 is YFSETQ. The CDR3 has 15 residues. The CDR3 here is CASSKDGSSYNEQFF. CDR3 nucleotide sequence: TGCGCCAGCAGCAAGGACGGGAGCTCCTACAATGAGCAGTTCTTC.

The chain links TRBV29-1 to TRBJ1-2; D perhaps matches TRBD1 (6 bases). The germline CDR1 and CDR2 sequences are SQVTM and ANQGSEA. The CDR3 is 12 amino acids. V lost 7 bases to trimming and J lost 0 bases, with 9 bases between them. The CDR3 sequence is CSAGQSNYGYTF. The CDR3, as DNA: TGCAGCGCCGGACAGTCTAACTATGGCTACACCTTC.

This chain uses TRBV9 with TRBJ2-7, with a possible D match to TRBD1 (6 bases). CDR1 is SGDLS and CDR2 is YYNGEE in the germline V gene. The CDR3 covers 14 residues. Between the trimmed V and J ends, which lost 4 bases and 3 bases, there was a span of 14 bases. The CDR3 region is CASSPGQGRYEQYF. DNA of the CDR3: TGTGCCAGCAGCCCAGGGCAGGGGCGCTACGAGCAGTACTTC.

The rearrangement uses TRBV9 and TRBJ1-1, with unresolved D. The CDR3 is 14 residues long. The V gene lost 0 bases and the J gene lost 0 bases, with 6 bases spanning the gap. Germline values: CDR1 SGDLS, CDR2 YYNGEE. The CDR3 protein is CASSVGGMNTEAFF. CDR3 nucleotide sequence: TGTGCCAGCAGCGTAGGAGGGATGAACACTGAAGCTTTCTTT.

The gene calls are TRBV19 and TRBJ1-6; TRBD1 is a possible D gene (6 bases). The CDR3 contains 14 residues. Trimming took off 3 bases at V and 6 bases at J, with 9 bases between the two ends. CDR1 and CDR2 (germline): LNHDA, SQIVND (reference sequence). CDR3 residues: CASSIGRGNSPLHF. The CDR3 region has the DNA TGTGCCAGTAGTATTGGCAGGGGTAATTCACCCCTCCACTTT.

The chain is built from TRBV7-6 and TRBJ1-5, with TRBD1 matching over 8 bases. This CDR3 is built from 13 residues. The germline CDR1 and CDR2 sequences are SGHVS and FNYEAQ. Trimming took 4 bases from V and 7 from J; bases not matched to a gene: 3. The chain's CDR3 is CASSSWDRQPQHF. Here the CDR3 DNA reads TGTGCCAGCAGCTCCTGGGACAGGCAGCCCCAGCATTTT.

The CDR3, as DNA: TGTGCCAGCAGTGAGGGACAGGGCAACTACGAGCAGTACTTC. It encodes CASSEGQGNYEQYF. This chain joins TRBV2 and TRBJ2-7; 9 bases map to TRBD1. The CDR3 contains 14 residues. Germline CDR1 reads SNHLY; CDR2 reads FYNNEI. J was trimmed by 3 bases and V by 3 bases; bases with no gene match: 3.